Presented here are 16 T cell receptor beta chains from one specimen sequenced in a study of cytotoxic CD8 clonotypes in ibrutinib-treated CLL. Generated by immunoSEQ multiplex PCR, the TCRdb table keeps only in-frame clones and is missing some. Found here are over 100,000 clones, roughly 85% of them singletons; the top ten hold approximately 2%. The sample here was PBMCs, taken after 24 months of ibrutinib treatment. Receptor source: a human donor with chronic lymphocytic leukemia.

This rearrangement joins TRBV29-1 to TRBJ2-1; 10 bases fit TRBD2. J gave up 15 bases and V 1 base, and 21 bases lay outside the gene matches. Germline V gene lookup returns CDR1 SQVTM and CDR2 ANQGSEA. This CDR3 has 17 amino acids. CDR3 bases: TGCAGCGTTGAAGTGTACGATGGCGGGGGGCCCAGACTAGCGGGGTTCTTC. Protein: CSVEVYDGGGPRLAGFF.

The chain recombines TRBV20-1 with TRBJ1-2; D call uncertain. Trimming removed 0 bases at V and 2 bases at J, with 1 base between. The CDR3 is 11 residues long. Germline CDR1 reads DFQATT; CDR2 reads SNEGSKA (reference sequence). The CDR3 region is CSARENYGYTF. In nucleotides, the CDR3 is TGCAGTGCTAGAGAAAACTATGGCTACACCTTC.

The CDR3 loop reads CASSSYGTYEQYF. For the CDR3, the DNA is TGTGCCAGCAGTTCTTATGGGACCTACGAGCAGTACTTC. J is TRBJ2-7 and V is TRBV27; D is uncertain. This CDR3 is built from 13 residues. CDR1 is MNHEY and CDR2 is SMNVEV in the germline V gene (reference sequence). Trimming removed 4 bases at V and 2 bases at J, with 9 bases between.

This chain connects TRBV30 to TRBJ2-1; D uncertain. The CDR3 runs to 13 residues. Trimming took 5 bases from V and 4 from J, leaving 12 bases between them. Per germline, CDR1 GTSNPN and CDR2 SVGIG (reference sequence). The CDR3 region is CAWQPPPYNEQFF. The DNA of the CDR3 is TGTGCCTGGCAACCCCCCCCGTACAATGAGCAGTTCTTC.

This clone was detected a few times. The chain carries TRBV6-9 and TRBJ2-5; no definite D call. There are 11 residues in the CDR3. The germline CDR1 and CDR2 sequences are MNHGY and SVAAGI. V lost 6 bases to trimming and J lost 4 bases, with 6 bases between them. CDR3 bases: TGTGCCAGCAGAGGGTCAGAGACCCAGTACTTC. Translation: CASRGSETQYF.

The CDR3 sequence is CAWSTGTGGDTF. DNA of the CDR3: TGTGCCTGGAGTACGGGGACAGGGGGCGATACCTTC. The rearrangement uses TRBV30 and TRBJ1-2; 12 nucleotides agree with TRBD1. Germline trimming cut 2 bases from V and 14 bases from J; bases unmatched to any gene: 6. The V gene's germline CDR1 is GTSNPN and CDR2 SVGIG (reference sequence). This CDR3 is 12 amino acids long.

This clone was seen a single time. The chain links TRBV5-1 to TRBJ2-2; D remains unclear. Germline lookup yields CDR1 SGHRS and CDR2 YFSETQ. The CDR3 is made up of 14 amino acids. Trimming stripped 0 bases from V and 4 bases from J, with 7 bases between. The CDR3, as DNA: TGCGCCAGCAGCTTGGCGGTTGGCACCGGGGAGCTGTTTTTT. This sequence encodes CASSLAVGTGELFF.

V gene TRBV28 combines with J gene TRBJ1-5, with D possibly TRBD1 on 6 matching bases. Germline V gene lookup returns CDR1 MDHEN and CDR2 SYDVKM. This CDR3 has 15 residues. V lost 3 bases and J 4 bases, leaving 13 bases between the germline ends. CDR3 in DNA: TGTGCCAGCAGTTTGGCAGGGGCTGGTAATCAGCCCCAGCATTTT. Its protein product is CASSLAGAGNQPQHF.

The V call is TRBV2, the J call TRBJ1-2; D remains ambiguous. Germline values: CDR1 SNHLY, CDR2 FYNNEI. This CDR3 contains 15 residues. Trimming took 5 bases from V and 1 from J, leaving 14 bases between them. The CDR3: CASSRARTINYGYTF. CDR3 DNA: TGTGCCAGCAGTCGGGCCAGAACCATTAACTATGGCTACACCTTC.

The CDR3 sequence: CASSLIQGVVYEQYF. As DNA, the CDR3 is TGTGCCAGCAGTCTCATACAGGGGGTAGTCTACGAGCAGTACTTC. J is TRBJ2-7 and V is TRBV6-1; 8 bases are a match to TRBD1. CDR3 length: 15 residues. Germline assignment: CDR1 MNHNS and CDR2 SASEGT. Trimming at V came to 5 bases and at J to 3 bases, leaving 9 bases not matched to a gene.

CDR3 residues: CASRGLYLYEQYF. CDR3 nucleotide sequence: TGTGCCAGCAGGGGACTATATCTGTACGAGCAGTACTTC. The rearrangement links TRBV6-6 to TRBJ2-7, with TRBD2 identical over 7 bases. Trimming cost V 6 bases and J 4 bases; bases outside gene matches: 6. The germline V gene encodes CDR1 MNHNY and CDR2 SVGAGI (reference sequence). This CDR3 region has 13 residues.

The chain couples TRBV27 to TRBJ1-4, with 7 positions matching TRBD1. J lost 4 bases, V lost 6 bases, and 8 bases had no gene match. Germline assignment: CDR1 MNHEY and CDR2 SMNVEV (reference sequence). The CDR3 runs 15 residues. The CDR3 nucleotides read TGTGCCAGCAGGGAACAGGGGAACATTAATGAAAAACTGTTTTTT. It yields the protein CASREQGNINEKLFF.

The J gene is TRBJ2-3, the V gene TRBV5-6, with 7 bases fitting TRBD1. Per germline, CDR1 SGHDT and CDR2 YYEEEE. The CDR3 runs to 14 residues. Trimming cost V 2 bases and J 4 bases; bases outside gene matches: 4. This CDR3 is CASSFRQGSDTQYF. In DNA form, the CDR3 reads TGTGCCAGCAGCTTCCGACAGGGCTCAGATACGCAGTATTTT.

The CDR3 here is CASSPQGQGVYNEQFF. CDR3 coding DNA: TGCGCCAGCAGCCCGCAAGGACAGGGGGTATACAATGAGCAGTTCTTC. The chain links TRBV5-1 to TRBJ2-1; 10 bases agree with TRBD1. The V gene's germline CDR1 is SGHRS and CDR2 YFSETQ. This CDR3 is built from 16 residues. V was pared by 4 bases and J by 4 bases, with 8 bases of the junction left unmatched.

CDR3 residues: CASSETGTGVRSGANVLTF. CDR3 coding DNA: TGTGCCAGCAGTGAAACGGGGACAGGGGTCCGCTCTGGGGCCAACGTCCTGACTTTC. This chain uses TRBV6-1 with TRBJ2-6, with TRBD1 identical over 10 bases. Germline values: CDR1 MNHNS, CDR2 SASEGT. CDR3 length equals 19 residues. V dropped 2 bases and J dropped 0; count of bases not matched to a gene: 7.

CDR3 coding DNA: TGTGCCAGCAGTTCGGAGCGACAGGGCGGATCCTATGGCTACACCTTC. Its translation: CASSSERQGGSYGYTF. This chain joins TRBV27 and TRBJ1-2; 7 bases fit TRBD1. Unmatched junction bases numbered 12, after V lost 4 bases and J lost 4 bases. The CDR3 length is 16 residues. Germline V CDR1 and CDR2: MNHEY, SMNVEV (reference sequence).